This passage covers 2 T cell receptor beta chains from one sample sequenced in a study of quantifying T cell responses using KT2 cells. Study background: cDNA was made from DNase-treated RNA using alpha and beta constant primers.

A single-stranded UMI oligo with SP2 sequence was ligated to cDNA 3' ends. The first PCR ran roughly 4 cycles with an equimolar RC1.1 and RC1.2 beta primer mix. TCRdb re-analysed the UMI-ligation and nested PCR reads in MiXCR, keeping a single row per CDR3 protein. The sample contains approximately 50,000 distinct CDR3 sequences, roughly 12% of which appear only once. Sequenced input: PBMCs spiked with cells of the T cell clone KT2. The receptors here all came from a human donor.

The chain carries TRBV24-1 and TRBJ1-2; TRBD1 matches 7 bases. J gave up 4 bases and V 1 base, and 14 bases lay outside the gene matches. This CDR3 has 18 amino acids. Germline V gene sequence: CDR1 KGHDR, CDR2 SFDVKD. The CDR3 coding sequence is TGTGCCACCAGTGATTTCCGAGAGGGAACAGGGGAACGCTATGGCTACACCTTC. This sequence encodes CATSDFREGTGERYGYTF.

This clonotype was counted between two and nine times. The rearrangement links TRBV5-1 to TRBJ2-5, with D maybe TRBD2 (5 bases). The V end lost 5 bases, the J end lost 1 base, and 12 bases lay between the germline ends. This CDR3 region has 14 residues. Germline V gene sequence: CDR1 SGHRS, CDR2 YFSETQ. CDR3 in amino acids: CASRPPGSQETQYF. Written as DNA, the CDR3 is TGCGCCAGCAGACCCCCGGGGAGCCAAGAGACCCAGTACTTC.